These 28 T cell receptor beta chains were sequenced from one sample in a study of T cells in Graves' hyperthyroidism and ophthalmopathy. TCR beta CDR3 regions were amplified from RNA. TCR CDR3 underwent first-round RT-PCR with the HTBI primer set. Each CDR3 protein gets one entry after TCRdb re-called the multiplex PCR reads with MiXCR. Of around 690,000 distinct CDR3 sequences in the sample, 15% to 20% were seen once. Sequencing was done on a sample of blood. The source is a man in his fifties or sixties with Graves' hyperthyroidism.

V gene TRBV7-8 combines with J gene TRBJ2-5; maybe TRBD1 (5 bases). Germline V gene sequence: CDR1 SGHVS, CDR2 FQNEAQ. V was cut by 1 base and J by 5 bases, with 14 bases left in between. There are 15 residues in the CDR3. CDR3 DNA sequence: TGTGCCAGCAGCTTAGTGCCAGGGATGGTGGAGACCCAGTACTTC. This encodes CASSLVPGMVETQYF.

The rearrangement uses TRBV12-3 or TRBV12-4 and TRBJ1-1; 7 nucleotides line up with TRBD1. V lost 6 bases, J lost 4 bases, and 8 bases stayed unmatched. CDR3 length equals 14 residues. The CDR3 nucleotides read TGTGCCAGCAGCCGAAATACAGGGGTCACTGAAGCTTTCTTT. Translating it yields CASSRNTGVTEAFF.

The chain links TRBV11-2 to TRBJ2-1, with D unresolved. This CDR3 is 17 amino acids long. Germline CDR1 and CDR2: SGHAT and FQNNGV. Trimming cost V 1 base and J 0 bases, with 13 bases left between them. The chain's CDR3 is CASSLVLALASYNEQFF. Here the CDR3 DNA reads TGTGCCAGCAGCTTAGTTTTGGCTTTGGCCTCCTACAATGAGCAGTTCTTC.

The rearrangement joins TRBV3-1 to TRBJ2-1; D unresolved. There are 15 residues in the CDR3. Germline V gene sequence: CDR1 LGHDT, CDR2 YNNKEL (reference sequence). Trimming left V 4 bases short and J 6 bases short, with 16 bases between. The CDR3 region has the DNA TGTGCCAGCAGCCCACGAGGCGGCTATGGCAATGAGCAGTTCTTC. Amino acid sequence: CASSPRGGYGNEQFF.

The CDR3, as DNA: TGTGCCAGCAGCAACAGACAGGGACCCCAGCAGTTCTTC. It codes for CASSNRQGPQQFF. The V call is TRBV4-2, the J call TRBJ2-1; TRBD1 aligns across 7 bases. Germline V lookup: CDR1 LGHNA, CDR2 YNFKEQ. CDR3 length equals 13 residues. Germline trimming cut 5 bases from V and 11 bases from J; bases unmatched to any gene: 9.

In this sample, this clonotype turned up a few times. The V gene is TRBV3-1, the J gene TRBJ2-5; TRBD1 matches 7 bases. The CDR3 consists of 15 residues. Germline V gene sequence: CDR1 LGHDT, CDR2 YNNKEL (reference sequence). V was clipped by 5 bases and J by 2 bases; unmatched bases: 8. The CDR3 sequence: CASSNRGPYQETQYF. DNA for the CDR3: TGTGCCAGCAGCAACAGGGGCCCCTATCAAGAGACCCAGTACTTC.

This clonotype was seen repeatedly, ten times or more. The chain recombines TRBV12-5 with TRBJ1-5, with 7 bases matching TRBD1. V gave up 5 bases and J gave up 0 bases; unmatched junction bases: 7. The CDR3 runs 16 residues. The germline V gene encodes CDR1 LGHNT and CDR2 FRNRAP. The CDR3 coding sequence is TGTGCTAGTGGTGCCAGGGACAGACGTAGCAATCAGCCCCAGCATTTT. It yields the protein CASGARDRRSNQPQHF.

The chain links TRBV4-2 to TRBJ1-3, with no clear D. V was clipped by 0 bases and J by 0 bases, with 12 bases between them. Germline CDR1 reads LGHNA; CDR2 reads YNFKEQ. CDR3 size: 17 residues. CDR3 loop: CASSQDPRVFSGNTIYF. The CDR3, as DNA: TGTGCCAGCAGCCAAGATCCAAGGGTCTTCTCTGGAAACACCATATATTTT.

This clonotype was detected a few times. This chain connects TRBV3-1 to TRBJ1-1, with D possibly being TRBD1 (6 bases). The V and J ends lost 0 bases and 2 bases respectively, with 10 bases between them. Per germline, CDR1 LGHDT and CDR2 YNNKEL (reference sequence). The CDR3 spans 15 residues. CDR3 sequence (DNA): TGTGCCAGCAGCCAAGAACAGGGCATCAACACTGAAGCTTTCTTT. Amino acid sequence: CASSQEQGINTEAFF.

This clonotype was recorded many times. The chain is built from TRBV11-2 and TRBJ2-1; 7 bases match TRBD1. Germline lookup yields CDR1 SGHAT and CDR2 FQNNGV. The CDR3 is 16 residues long. V lost 6 bases to trimming and J lost 3 bases; unmatched junction nucleotides: 11. In nucleotides, the CDR3 is TGTGCCAGCAGGAATTTCGGGCAGGGGGACTACAATGAGCAGTTCTTC. Translating it yields CASRNFGQGDYNEQFF.

The rearrangement uses TRBV4-3 and TRBJ2-3; the D is unclear. V lost 0 bases and J lost 2, with 9 bases in between. The CDR3 contains 15 residues. The germline V gene encodes CDR1 LGHNA and CDR2 YSLEER. This chain's CDR3 is CASSQDSSATDTQYF. The CDR3 DNA reads TGCGCCAGCAGCCAAGACTCCTCCGCCACAGATACGCAGTATTTT.

This clonotype has a handful of counts. This chain joins TRBV7-6 and TRBJ1-2; D is uncertain. V lost 5 bases and J 4 bases, leaving 20 bases between the germline ends. This CDR3 spans 16 amino acids. CDR1 SGHVS and CDR2 FNYEAQ come from the germline V gene. The CDR3 DNA reads as TGTGCCAGCAGCCAAAGATGGCAGGCCGATCCCTATGGCTACACCTTC. The encoded protein is CASSQRWQADPYGYTF.

The chain links TRBV30 to TRBJ1-6; possible D gene TRBD1, 6 bases. Germline assignment: CDR1 GTSNPN and CDR2 SVGIG (reference sequence). The CDR3 spans 14 residues. Between the trimmed V and J ends, which lost 0 bases and 9 bases, there was a span of 12 bases. The CDR3 spells CAWSVLTGSSPLHF. In DNA, the CDR3 is TGTGCCTGGAGTGTACTAACAGGGAGTTCACCCCTCCACTTT. Variable domain in full (rest from reference TRBV30 and TRBJ1-6): SQTIHQWPATLVQPVGSPLSLECTVEGTSNPNLYWYRQAAGRGLQLLFYSVGIGQISSEVPQNLSASRPQDRQFILSSKKLLLSDSGFYLCAWSVLTGSSPLHFGNGTRLTVT.

This chain links TRBV2 with TRBJ2-2, with 10 bases fitting TRBD1. The CDR3 spans 16 residues. V trimming: 3 bases; J trimming: 4 bases; junction bases outside the gene matches: 5. CDR1 and CDR2 (germline): SNHLY, FYNNEI. The CDR3: CASSDSRTGGTGELFF. DNA of the CDR3: TGTGCCAGCAGTGATAGTCGGACAGGGGGCACCGGGGAGCTGTTTTTT.

There are many counts of this clonotype. The chain uses TRBV27 and TRBJ2-7, with D possibly matching TRBD1 (6 bases). Germline V gene sequence: CDR1 MNHEY, CDR2 SMNVEV (reference sequence). The CDR3 covers 14 residues. Deletions cut 0 bases from V and 4 bases from J, with 10 bases between. CDR3 loop: CASSLSRGRYEQYF. CDR3 nucleotides: TGTGCCAGCAGTTTATCCAGGGGCAGGTACGAGCAGTACTTC.

The sample holds a few counts of this clonotype. The rearrangement joins TRBV28 to TRBJ2-3; TRBD2 aligns across 13 bases. Looked up from germline, CDR1 is MDHEN and CDR2 is SYDVKM. This CDR3 spans 15 amino acids. V shed 6 bases and J 8 bases; nucleotides not matched to a gene: 8. CDR3 region: CASSAGLAGVVTQYF. Written as DNA, the CDR3 is TGTGCCAGCAGCGCAGGACTAGCGGGAGTAGTTACGCAGTATTTT.

V gene TRBV20-1 combines with J gene TRBJ2-7, with 8 positions matching TRBD2. The germline V gene has CDR1 DFQATT and CDR2 SNEGSKA (reference sequence). The CDR3 spans 14 residues. After removal of 1 base from V and 4 bases from J, the junction contained 6 bases not matched to a gene. CDR3 coding DNA: TGCAGTGCTAGAGGTCCGACTAGCGAATACGAGCAGTACTTC. Translating gives CSARGPTSEYEQYF.

The chain couples TRBV19 to TRBJ2-2; 7 nucleotides agree with TRBD2. J gave up 5 bases and V 7 bases, and 4 bases lay outside the gene matches. CDR3 length: 13 amino acids. CDR1 is LNHDA and CDR2 is SQIVND in the germline V gene (reference sequence). The CDR3 nucleotides are TGTGCCAGTATTCGGGACTATACCGGGGAGCTGTTTTTT. This encodes CASIRDYTGELFF.

This clonotype was detected many times. This sequence joins TRBV28 and TRBJ1-2; 7 nucleotides match TRBD1. The CDR3 sequence is 14 residues long. CDR1 and CDR2 from the germline V gene are MDHEN and SYDVKM. Losses at the gene ends were 9 bases for V and 2 bases for J; bases not matched to a gene: 9. The CDR3 is CARTGGQQNYGYTF. The CDR3 nucleotides are TGTGCCAGGACGGGGGGACAGCAAAACTATGGCTACACCTTC.

V is TRBV19 and J is TRBJ1-5; D gene unclear. Trimming cost V 8 bases and J 2 bases, with 13 bases left between them. CDR3 length equals 14 residues. Germline values: CDR1 LNHDA, CDR2 SQIVND (reference sequence). This CDR3 is CASETAGGNQPQHF. The CDR3 nucleotides are TGTGCCAGTGAAACCGCCGGTGGCAATCAGCCCCAGCATTTT.

This clonotype was recorded at least ten times. This chain uses TRBV7-3 with TRBJ1-1; D not resolved. Germline-derived CDR1 and CDR2 are SGHTA and FQGTGA. Trimming took off 4 bases at V and 1 base at J, with 4 bases between the two ends. CDR3 size: 12 residues. CDR3 amino acids: CASSSANTEAFF. The CDR3 DNA is TGTGCCAGCAGCTCAGCGAACACTGAAGCTTTCTTT.

Only a few counts were recorded for this clonotype. This chain's CDR3 is CAAQPGQGGDYGYTF. The CDR3, as DNA: TGTGCCGCACAACCGGGACAGGGGGGAGACTATGGCTACACCTTC. V is TRBV6-1 and J is TRBJ1-2, with 11 bases that match TRBD1. The CDR3 totals 15 residues. The germline V gene has CDR1 MNHNS and CDR2 SASEGT. J gave up 3 bases and V 11 bases, and 11 bases lay outside the gene matches.

Many counts were recorded for this clonotype. The CDR3 spells CASSLGLAGPSEQYF. The CDR3 DNA sequence: TGTGCCAGCAGTTTAGGACTAGCGGGCCCCTCCGAGCAGTACTTC. This rearrangement joins TRBV12-3 or TRBV12-4 to TRBJ2-7; 10 nucleotides match TRBD2. The CDR3 has 15 residues. With V trimmed by 1 base and J by 6 bases, 6 bases remained unmatched.

Comment on this clonotype: This may be a read error: a much more frequent sequence differs by one nucleotide. This chain links TRBV2 with TRBJ2-2, with 11 bases identical to TRBD2. The CDR3 extends over 15 amino acids. In germline, CDR1 is SNHLY, CDR2 FYNNEI. CDR3 protein: CGSSGTSGSVGELFF. In nucleotides, the CDR3 is TGTGGCAGCAGTGGCACTAGCGGGAGCGTCGGGGAGCTGTTTTTT.

This clonotype was seen many times. The rearrangement uses TRBV2 and TRBJ2-7, with a possible D match to TRBD2 (6 bases). V shed 4 bases and J shed 2 bases, with 15 bases lying between them. CDR3 size: 15 residues. Germline lookup yields CDR1 SNHLY and CDR2 FYNNEI. The CDR3 loop reads CASSGGGNPTYEQYF. DNA for the CDR3: TGTGCCAGCAGTGGAGGCGGGAATCCAACCTACGAGCAGTACTTC.

The genes are TRBV29-1 and TRBJ1-3; a weak D match, TRBD1 (5 bases). Trimming took off 4 bases at V and 4 bases at J, with 14 bases between the two ends. The CDR3 spans 14 residues. Looked up from germline, CDR1 is SQVTM and CDR2 is ANQGSEA. CDR3 loop: CSVVSGEPGNTIYF. The CDR3, as DNA: TGCAGCGTTGTGTCGGGGGAGCCCGGAAACACCATATATTTT.

The chain uses TRBV28 and TRBJ2-7; 10 nucleotides match TRBD1. The CDR3 loop spans 17 amino acids. The germline V gene encodes CDR1 MDHEN and CDR2 SYDVKM. V lost 5 bases and J lost 2; bases outside the gene matches: 12. The CDR3 DNA sequence: TGTGCCAGCAGTCCGGAGGTGGGACAGGGGAAACCCTACGAGCAGTACTTC. This translates into CASSPEVGQGKPYEQYF.

The CDR3 loop is CASSQQRERGDTQYF. The CDR3 nucleotides read TGTGCCAGCAGTCAACAGCGGGAGCGTGGAGATACGCAGTATTTT. This rearrangement joins TRBV6-1 to TRBJ2-3, with TRBD2 matching 8 bases. The CDR3 totals 15 residues. Germline V lookup: CDR1 MNHNS, CDR2 SASEGT. V was clipped by 5 bases and J by 5 bases; unmatched bases: 9.